A selection of T cell receptor beta chains follows, all from one sample in a study of immune heterogeneity within non-small cell lung tumors. TCRdb ran MiXCR on the multiplex PCR reads and lists one entry per CDR3 protein. The sample yields about 10,000 distinct CDR3 sequences, about 26% seen once. The sample consisted of lung tumor tissue. The receptors derive from a woman in her 50s with non-small cell lung cancer. Both conserved end residues are part of each CDR3. Each record gives: D gene, J gene, V gene, clone size, CDR3 length, CDR3 protein, CDR3 DNA. D genes are given only for firm matches. Rows may omit the clone size; those that give it use once, few, many or a size class.

TRBD2,TRBJ2-3,TRBV10-3,.,16,CAISEPGAGVTYTQYF,TGTGCCATCAGTGAACCCGGGGCGGGAGTTACATATACGCAGTATTTT
TRBD1,TRBJ1-2,TRBV10-3,many,14,CAISSYTGGNGYTF,TGTGCCATCAGTTCTTATACAGGGGGCAATGGCTACACCTTC
.,TRBJ2-1,TRBV11-2,.,15,CASTQFGYRADEQFF,TGTGCCAGCACCCAGTTTGGCTACAGGGCCGATGAGCAGTTCTTC
.,TRBJ1-5,TRBV5-8,.,16,CASSLRGGKSNQPQHF,TGTGCCAGCAGCTTGCGGGGGGGTAAAAGCAATCAGCCCCAGCATTTT
TRBD2,TRBJ2-2,TRBV6-2/TRBV6-3,.,18,CSSSSRSLSGRYTGELFF,TGTTCCAGCAGTTCGCGCTCTCTTAGCGGGAGGTACACCGGGGAGCTGTTTTTT
TRBD1,TRBJ2-2,TRBV20-1,.,12,CSADRETGELFF,TGCAGTGCAGACAGGGAAACCGGGGAGCTGTTTTTT
.,TRBJ2-3,TRBV19,many,14,CASSSLRGTDTQYF,TGTGCCAGTAGCTCGCTCCGTGGCACAGATACGCAGTATTTT
.,TRBJ2-1,TRBV11-2,.,12,CARSPIGNGQFF,TGTGCCAGAAGTCCGATTGGCAATGGGCAGTTCTTC
TRBD1,TRBJ1-6,TRBV6-2/TRBV6-3,.,15,CASSYTTGVDSHLNF,TGTGCCAGCAGTTACACGACAGGGGTCGATTCACACCTCAACTTT
.,TRBJ1-5,TRBV11-3,medium-sized,13,CASSRTDDQPQHF,TGTGCCAGCAGCAGGACGGATGATCAGCCCCAGCATTTT
.,TRBJ1-2,TRBV24-1,.,17,CATSDFRGGTGNYGYTF,TGTGCCACCAGTGATTTTAGAGGCGGAACCGGCAACTATGGCTACACCTTC
TRBD2,TRBJ2-7,TRBV6-1,.,15,CASSPRGVEVNEQYF,TGTGCCAGCAGTCCCCGGGGGGTTGAAGTCAACGAGCAGTACTTC
.,TRBJ1-1,TRBV15,few,14,CATSRSGANTEAFF,TGTGCCACCAGCAGATCGGGGGCGAACACTGAAGCTTTCTTT
TRBD1,TRBJ2-7,TRBV9,many,12,CASSRTGVEQYF,TGTGCCAGCAGCAGGACAGGGGTCGAGCAGTACTTC
.,TRBJ2-3,TRBV7-2,.,14,CASSLEDSTDTQYF,TGTGCCAGCAGCTTAGAGGATAGCACAGATACGCAGTATTTT
TRBD2,TRBJ2-3,TRBV12-3/TRBV12-4,many,16,CASRLAGLAGVDTQYF,TGTGCCAGCAGGCTAGCTGGACTAGCGGGGGTAGATACGCAGTATTTT
.,TRBJ2-7,TRBV6-2/TRBV6-3,few,11,CASRGGFEQYF,TGTGCCAGCAGAGGGGGTTTCGAGCAGTACTTC
.,TRBJ2-3,TRBV30,.,14,CAWSVWGNTDTQYF,TGTGCCTGGAGTGTATGGGGGAACACAGATACGCAGTATTTT
TRBD1,TRBJ2-2,TRBV5-1,many,15,CASSLVTGSSGELFF,TGCGCCAGCAGCTTGGTGACAGGGAGTAGCGGGGAGCTGTTTTTT
.,TRBJ2-1,TRBV12-3/TRBV12-4,many,13,CASSPGRNNEQFF,TGTGCCAGCAGTCCGGGCCGAAACAATGAGCAGTTCTTC